This is a list of T cell receptor beta chains from one sample in a study of blood T cell repertoires in COVID-19. The repertoire was sequenced with immunoSEQ multiplex PCR; TCRdb's copy has only in-frame clones and lacks some. The repertoire holds 150,000 to 180,000 clones, with about four fifths as singletons. The sample comprised peripheral blood. The receptors stem from a woman aged 55-70 years with acute or convalescent COVID-19. CDR3s include the opening cysteine and the closing phenylalanine or tryptophan.

J | V | CDR3
TRBJ1-1 | TRBV3-1/TRBV3-2 | CASSQAGEAFF
TRBJ1-4 | TRBV7-9 | CASSARQGGLGEKLFF
TRBJ1-1 | TRBV27 | CASSFNSPAGEAFF
TRBJ2-3 | TRBV5-1 | CASKSGSTTDTQYF
TRBJ1-2 | TRBV6-5 | CASSYSAGYGYTF
TRBJ2-6 | TRBV5-1 | CASSLGQGSGANVLTF
TRBJ2-3 | TRBV4-1 | CASSQKALAADTQYF
TRBJ2-2 | TRBV6-5 | CASKRDRATGELFF
TRBJ2-1 | TRBV24-1 | CATSDPGTSGGAHEQFF
TRBJ1-1 | TRBV18 | CASSQGEGTEAFF
TRBJ2-5 | TRBV5-1 | CASSLLGDLSWETQYF
TRBJ2-7 | TRBV5-5 | CASSLIPMYEYEQYF
TRBJ2-3 | TRBV27 | CASSPGQGPTDTQYF
TRBJ1-2 | TRBV21-1 | CASSKSGVDYGYTF
TRBJ1-4 | TRBV3-1/TRBV3-2 | CASSQGTGGMTNEKLFF
TRBJ2-5 | TRBV10-1 | CASSESGTGELETQYF
TRBJ1-3 | TRBV5-1 | CASSLAGLDSGNTIYF
TRBJ2-7 | TRBV7-9 | CASSNSPEQYF
TRBJ1-1 | TRBV6-1 | CASSEEQGWTEAFF
TRBJ1-2 | TRBV7-9 | CASSLGAGWGYTF
TRBJ2-1 | TRBV2 | CASSLGLAIDNEQFF
TRBJ1-2 | TRBV30 | CAWKGTGVNGYTF
TRBJ1-2 | TRBV6-5 | CATRPSNRGNYGYTF
TRBJ1-2 | TRBV2 | CASSEGAGGNYGYTF
TRBJ1-2 | TRBV28 | CASTESGRNYGYTF
TRBJ1-5 | TRBV18 | CASSPLQGNQPQHF
TRBJ1-2 | TRBV29-1 | CSVWTGPRYGYTF
TRBJ2-1 | TRBV11-3 | CASSSGQGMSSYNEQFF
TRBJ2-7 | TRBV25-1 | CASSESRFYEQYF
TRBJ2-6 | TRBV5-1 | CASSQGDSGANVLTF
TRBJ1-1 | TRBV7-2 | CASSSVRGLEAFF
TRBJ1-1 | TRBV21-1 | CASSYHRVDTEAFF
TRBJ1-3 | TRBV25-1 | CASKTTENTIYF
TRBJ1-5 | TRBV10-3 | CAIRDTNQPQHF
TRBJ2-3 | TRBV13 | CASSPAGGAADTQYF
TRBJ1-1 | TRBV12-3/TRBV12-4 | CASALQQYEAFF
TRBJ2-7 | TRBV7-9 | CASSTTGTGTSYEQYF
TRBJ1-4 | TRBV7-9 | CASSHEVDAHEKLFF
TRBJ1-2 | TRBV2 | CASSLDRGSYGYTF